The clone carrying this T cell receptor beta chain was seen a few times. The use of a sample-barcoded 5' primer and a J-beta primer mix characterized a second PCR of roughly 6 to 11 cycles. TCRdb reprocessed the 5' RACE reads via MiXCR and lists one record per CDR3 protein. The sample includes some 1,000,000 distinct CDR3 sequences, under 30% seen only once; the top ten take about 0.69%. In germline, CDR1 is MDHEN, CDR2 SYDVKM. The length of the CDR3 is 18 residues. V was clipped by 7 bases and J by 2 bases; unmatched bases: 19. The sample is drawn from a study of blood T cells in healthy people across ages. These records were also assigned to another study, of T cells of mothers and their children.

This TCR came from a girl aged 2 to 10 in good health. Material: blood. The chain uses TRBV28 and TRBJ2-5; TRBD2 aligns across 7 bases. The CDR3, as DNA: TGTGCCAGCACCTATTTGGGGGGGTGGCAAGAGGGACAAGAGACCCAGTACTTC. It yields the protein CASTYLGGWQEGQETQYF.